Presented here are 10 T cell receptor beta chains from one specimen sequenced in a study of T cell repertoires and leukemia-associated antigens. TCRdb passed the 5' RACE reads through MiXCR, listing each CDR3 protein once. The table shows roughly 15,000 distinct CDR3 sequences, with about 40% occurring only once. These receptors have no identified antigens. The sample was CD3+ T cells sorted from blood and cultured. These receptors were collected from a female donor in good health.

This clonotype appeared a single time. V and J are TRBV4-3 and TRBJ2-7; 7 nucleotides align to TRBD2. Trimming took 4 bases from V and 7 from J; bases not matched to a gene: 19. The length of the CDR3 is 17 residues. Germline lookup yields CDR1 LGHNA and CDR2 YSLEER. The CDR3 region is CASSRESSGTFGGEQYF. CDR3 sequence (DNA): TGCGCCAGCAGCCGTGAGAGTAGCGGAACGTTCGGGGGGGAGCAGTACTTC.

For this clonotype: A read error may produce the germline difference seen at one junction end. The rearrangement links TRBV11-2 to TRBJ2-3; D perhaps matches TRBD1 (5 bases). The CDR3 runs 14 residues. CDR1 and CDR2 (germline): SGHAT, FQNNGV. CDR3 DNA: TGTGCCGGTAGCTTAAGGAGTAGCACAGGTACGCAGTATTTT. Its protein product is CAGSLRSSTGTQYF.

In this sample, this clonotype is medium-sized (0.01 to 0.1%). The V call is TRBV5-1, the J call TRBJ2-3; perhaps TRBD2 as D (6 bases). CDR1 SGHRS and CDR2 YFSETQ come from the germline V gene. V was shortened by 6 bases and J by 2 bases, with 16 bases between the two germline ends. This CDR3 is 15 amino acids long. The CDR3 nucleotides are TGCGCCAGCACTCCCGGCGGGGAAATCACAGATACGCAGTATTTT. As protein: CASTPGGEITDTQYF.

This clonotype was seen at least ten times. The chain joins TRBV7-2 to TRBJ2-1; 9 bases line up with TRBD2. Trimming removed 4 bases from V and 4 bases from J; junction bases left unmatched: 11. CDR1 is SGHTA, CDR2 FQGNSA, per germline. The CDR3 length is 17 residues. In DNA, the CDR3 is TGTGCCAGCAGCTCTCGACTGATGGGACTAGCTTACAATGAGCAGTTCTTC. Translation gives CASSSRLMGLAYNEQFF.

As DNA, the CDR3 is TGCGCCAGCAGCCGACAGTCCCAAGAGACCCAGTACTTC. Amino acid sequence: CASSRQSQETQYF. The rearrangement joins TRBV5-1 to TRBJ2-5; the D gene is possibly TRBD1 (5 bases). Germline V gene lookup returns CDR1 SGHRS and CDR2 YFSETQ. This CDR3 is 13 amino acids long. Trimming removed 4 bases at V and 1 base at J, with 8 bases between.

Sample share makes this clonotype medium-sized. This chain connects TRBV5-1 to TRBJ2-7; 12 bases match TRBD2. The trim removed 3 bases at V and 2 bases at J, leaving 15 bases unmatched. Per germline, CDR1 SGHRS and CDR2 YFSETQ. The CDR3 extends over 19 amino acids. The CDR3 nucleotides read TGCGCCAGCAGCTCCCGCGGCCACACAAGGACTAGCGGGACCTACGAGCAGTACTTC. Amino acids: CASSSRGHTRTSGTYEQYF. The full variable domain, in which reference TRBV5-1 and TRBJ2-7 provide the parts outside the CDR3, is KAGVTQTPRYLIKTRGQQVTLSCSPISGHRSVSWYQQTPGQGLQFLFEYFSETQRNKGNFPGRFSGRQFSNSRSEMNVSTLELGDSALYLCASSSRGHTRTSGTYEQYFGPGTRLTVT.

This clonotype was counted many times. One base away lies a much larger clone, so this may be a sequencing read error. The chain's CDR3 is CAAPGRKGAAKNIQYF. The CDR3 nucleotides are TGTGCCGCCCCTGGAAGGAAGGGGGCAGCCAAAAACATTCAGTACTTC. V and J are TRBV9 and TRBJ2-4, with TRBD1 identical over 7 bases. Germline CDR1 reads SGDLS; CDR2 reads YYNGEE. This CDR3 region has 16 residues. Trimming removed 10 bases from V and 0 bases from J; junction bases left unmatched: 13.

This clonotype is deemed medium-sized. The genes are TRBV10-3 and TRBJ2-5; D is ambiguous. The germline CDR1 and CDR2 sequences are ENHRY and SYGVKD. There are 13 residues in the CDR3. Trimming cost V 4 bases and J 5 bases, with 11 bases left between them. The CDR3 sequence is CAISVRIEETQYF. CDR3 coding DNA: TGTGCCATCAGTGTCCGGATAGAGGAGACCCAGTACTTC.

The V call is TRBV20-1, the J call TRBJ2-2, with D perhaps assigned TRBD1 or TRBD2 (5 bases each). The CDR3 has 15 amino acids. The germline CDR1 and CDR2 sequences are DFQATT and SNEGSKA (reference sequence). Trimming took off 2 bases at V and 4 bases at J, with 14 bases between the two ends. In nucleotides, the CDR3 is TGCAGTGCTAGACCCCGGGGCAGGCTCACCGGGGAGCTGTTTTTT. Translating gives CSARPRGRLTGELFF.

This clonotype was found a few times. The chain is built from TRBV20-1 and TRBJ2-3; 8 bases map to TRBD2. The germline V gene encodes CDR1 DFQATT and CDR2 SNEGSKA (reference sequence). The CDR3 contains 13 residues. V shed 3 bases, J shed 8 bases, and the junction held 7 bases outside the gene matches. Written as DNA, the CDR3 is TGCAGTGCTAGCCTCGCGGGAGGAGGTACGCAGTATTTT. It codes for CSASLAGGGTQYF.